This T cell receptor beta chain was sequenced during a study of cytomegalovirus exposure and HLA in healthy donors. The V gene's germline CDR1 is SQVTM and CDR2 ANQGSEA. The CDR3 consists of 13 residues. Regarding the study as a whole: In an earlier analysis, most TCR beta V segments were productive about 87% or about 30% of the time.

PCR was performed using 60 Vbeta and 13 Jbeta primers. Sequenced by immunoSEQ multiplex PCR; TCRdb stores in-frame clones only, minus some. The sample includes roughly 73,000 clones, around 78% of them seen just once. This clone was seen a few times. Its antigen is still unknown. The chain carries TRBV29-1 and TRBJ2-5; tentative D call: TRBD2 (5 bases). The J call could be wrong; TRBJ2-7 is a better fit for the DNA end. Sample: PBMCs. The TCR sequence derives from a middle-aged man in good health and CMV-seronegative. In DNA form, the CDR3 reads TGCAGCGTTGAGAGGGCCGGACCCTACGAGCAGTACTTC. This codes for CSVERAGPYEQYF.